The following is a TCR beta chain sequence with its context. Its specificity is unknown. The data belong to a study of CD4 T cells in relation to SARS-CoV-2 and coronaviruses. The CDR3 extends over 14 amino acids. Germline values: CDR1 DFQATT, CDR2 SNEGSKA (reference sequence). V shed 3 bases and J shed 1 base, with 11 bases lying between them. Libraries were prepared by immunoSEQ multiplex PCR; TCRdb keeps only in-frame clonotypes and omits some of them. In the table there are some 21,000 clones, 74% of which are singletons. Unexposed donor CD4+ T cells date from about 2011-2018, before the COVID-19 pandemic. The cells were cultured for approximately ten days before CD4+ T cells were isolated. Study-level findings and limits: This crossreactivity analysis covered spike protein alone, no other viral proteins.

The sequenced material came from CD4+ T cells from PBMCs, cultured in vitro. The genes are TRBV20-1 and TRBJ2-3; D is unclear. This clonotype was sampled from a human donor in good health. The CDR3 spells CSASSSRRTDTQYF. CDR3 nucleotide sequence: TGCAGTGCTAGTTCCAGCCGCCGCACAGATACGCAGTATTTT.